The present T cell receptor beta chain was sequenced within a study of T cell responses to AZD1222 COVID-19 vaccine. V lost 0 bases and J 3 bases, leaving 10 bases between the germline ends. Germline lookup yields CDR1 SGDLS and CDR2 YYNGEE. This CDR3 has 14 residues. Clones were sequenced by immunoSEQ multiplex PCR, and TCRdb holds only the in-frame ones, with some missing. The data show about 99,000 clones, over 75% seen once. J is TRBJ2-7 and V is TRBV9; D gene uncertain. This specimen was peripheral blood, taken on day 0 of AZD1222 vaccination. The receptor was isolated from an adult in good health. Here the CDR3 DNA reads TGTGCCAGCAGCGTAGCGCATGACAACTACGAGCAGTACTTC. It translates to CASSVAHDNYEQYF.